These 2 T cell receptor beta chains were all obtained from the same sample, sequenced in a study of blood T cell repertoires in COVID-19. TCRdb keeps only in-frame clones here, not all; method: immunoSEQ multiplex PCR. This sample yields about 270,000 clones, of which 88% are seen a single time; about 3% belongs to the top ten. Sequenced material: PBMCs or T cells enriched from blood (not recorded which). These receptors came from a woman in her 50s who had recovered from COVID-19.

This chain links TRBV27 with TRBJ2-5; tentatively, D is TRBD2 (6 bases). CDR1 and CDR2 (germline): MNHEY, SMNVEV (reference sequence). Trimming removed 8 bases from V and 6 bases from J, with 22 bases in between. The CDR3 covers 15 residues. CDR3 region: CASRRFLGEEKTQYF. The DNA for the CDR3 is TGTGCCAGCCGCCGGTTTTTGGGGGAGGAGAAGACCCAGTACTTC.

In its sample, this clone was seen a few times. The genes are TRBV7-9 and TRBJ2-2, with D uncertain. V lost 0 bases to trimming and J lost 4 bases, with 3 bases between them. The CDR3 consists of 13 residues. Germline lookup yields CDR1 SEHNR and CDR2 FQNEAQ (reference sequence). CDR3 loop: CASSLAGTGELFF. Written as DNA, the CDR3 is TGTGCCAGCAGCTTAGCCGGCACCGGGGAGCTGTTTTTT.